This TCR beta chain comes out of a study of T-cell reconstitution after alpha-beta-depleted transplantation in children. Unique molecular identifiers were used in preparing the TCRbeta library. TCRdb analysed the PCR reads with MiXCR anew, one entry per CDR3 protein. The sample lists roughly 420,000 distinct CDR3 sequences; 15% to 20% were seen once. After removal of 7 bases from V and 0 bases from J, the junction contained 10 bases not matched to a gene. Per germline, CDR1 SEHNR and CDR2 FQNEAQ (reference sequence). The CDR3 is 16 residues long. This clonotype was sampled from a boy less than two years old who had a stem cell transplant for Wiskott-Aldrich syndrome, so the T cells may come from the graft donor. Sequenced here: PBMCs, mostly from graft donor cells, sampled 360 days after TCRalphabeta/CD19-depleted stem cell transplant. The V gene is TRBV7-9, the J gene TRBJ2-7, with 9 bases lining up with TRBD1. The DNA for the CDR3 is TGTGCCAGCACCGGTACCGGGACAGGGAGCTCCTACGAGCAGTACTTC. As protein: CASTGTGTGSSYEQYF.